These T cell receptor beta chains were read from a single sample in a study of OX40 agonist ivuxolimab in advanced cancers. Data came from immunoSEQ multiplex PCR; TCRdb stores just in-frame clones and leaves some out. The top ten hold 11% of the sample, which has roughly 63,000 clones, approximately 90% seen once. The sequenced sample was CD4+ or CD8+ T cells sorted from blood, obtained in a trial of the OX40 agonist ivuxolimab. These receptor sequences come from an adult with an advanced solid tumor such as melanoma, head and neck, liver or kidney cancer. Each CDR3 is given with its conserved first and last residue. Each record gives: clone size, V gene, D gene, J gene, CDR3 DNA, CDR3 protein. A D gene is named only where the DNA matches it firmly. Clone size is stated in some rows and not others, as once, few, many or a class when expanded.

once	TRBV5-8	TRBD1	TRBJ2-7	TGTGCCAGCAGCTTGAACAGGGGGGACGAGCAGTACTTC	CASSLNRGDEQYF
.	TRBV7-2	.	TRBJ1-2	TGTGCCAGCAGCTTAGGAACAGGAGGGTATGGCTACACCTTC	CASSLGTGGYGYTF
.	TRBV28	.	TRBJ2-5	TGTGCCAGCAGTTTAGAGGGGGGAGAGACCCAGTACTTC	CASSLEGGETQYF
.	TRBV5-1	.	TRBJ2-3	TGCGCCAGCAGCCCGCCGAGACAGGGACTAAGCACAGATACGCAGTATTTT	CASSPPRQGLSTDTQYF
.	TRBV5-1	.	TRBJ1-2	TGCGCCAGCAGCGGCGGACCAGGGGAAGGGGGCTACACCTTC	CASSGGPGEGGYTF
.	TRBV7-8	.	TRBJ2-2	TGTGCCAGCAGCGCGGGCCCGAACACCGGGGAGCTGTTTTTT	CASSAGPNTGELFF
.	TRBV18	.	TRBJ1-4	TGTGCCAGCTCACCCCGAGGGGCCAGTGAAAAACTGTTTTTT	CASSPRGASEKLFF
few	TRBV6-5	TRBD1	TRBJ1-2	TGTGCCAGCAGGCAACAGGGGTTCTATGGCTACACCTTC	CASRQQGFYGYTF
once	TRBV28	.	TRBJ2-7	TGTGCCACCAATCCCGGAGCATATTACGAGCAGTACTTC	CATNPGAYYEQYF
.	TRBV28	TRBD1	TRBJ2-7	TGTGCCAGCAGTGCCCCGGGACAGGGGACCGAGCAGTACTTC	CASSAPGQGTEQYF
.	TRBV27	.	TRBJ1-5	TGTGCCAGCAGTCCTTCCCCAAAACAGGGAGTTAATCAGCCCCAGCATTTT	CASSPSPKQGVNQPQHF
.	TRBV19	TRBD2	TRBJ2-5	TGTGCCAGTAGTGGGAGCGGGGGAGAGACCCAGTACTTC	CASSGSGGETQYF
few	TRBV6-1	.	TRBJ1-4	TGTGCCAGCAGCGCCTCTCAAGAAAAACTGTTTTTT	CASSASQEKLFF
.	TRBV6-6	.	TRBJ2-7	TGTGCCAGCAGGGCGAGGACGGCTTCCTACGAGCAGTACTTC	CASRARTASYEQYF
few	TRBV7-9	TRBD1	TRBJ1-1	TGTGCCAGCAGCTTAGCTACAGGGGGTGTGACTGAAGCTTTCTTT	CASSLATGGVTEAFF
.	TRBV18	.	TRBJ2-5	TGTGCCAGCTCACCACTGGACCACTTGTACCAAGAGACCCAGTACTTC	CASSPLDHLYQETQYF
.	TRBV10-3	TRBD2	TRBJ2-3	TGTGCCATCAGTTGGAACGTAGCGGGGGACACAGATACGCAGTATTTT	CAISWNVAGDTDTQYF
.	TRBV6-5	.	TRBJ1-1	TGTGCCAGCAGTCTTGGACTGAACACTGAAGCTTTCTTT	CASSLGLNTEAFF
once	TRBV2	TRBD1	TRBJ1-5	TGTGCCAGCAGTTCTGGGACAGCCTACAATCAGCCCCAGCATTTT	CASSSGTAYNQPQHF
once	TRBV5-6	TRBD1	TRBJ2-7	TGTGCCAGCAGCTCTACCGGGACAGGGAGGGACGAGCAGTACTTC	CASSSTGTGRDEQYF